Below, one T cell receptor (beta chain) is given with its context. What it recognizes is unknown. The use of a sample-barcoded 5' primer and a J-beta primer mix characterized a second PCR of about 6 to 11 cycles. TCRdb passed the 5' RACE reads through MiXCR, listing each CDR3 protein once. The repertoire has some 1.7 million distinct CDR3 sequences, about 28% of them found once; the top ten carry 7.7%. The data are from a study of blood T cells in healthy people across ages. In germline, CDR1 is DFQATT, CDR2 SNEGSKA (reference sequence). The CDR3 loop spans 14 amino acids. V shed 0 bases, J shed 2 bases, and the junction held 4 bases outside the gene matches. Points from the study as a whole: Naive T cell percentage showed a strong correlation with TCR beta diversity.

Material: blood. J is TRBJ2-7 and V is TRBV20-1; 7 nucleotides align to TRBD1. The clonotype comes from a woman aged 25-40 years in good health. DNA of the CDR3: TGCAGTGCTAGAGACCCGGGGACAGCCTACGAGCAGTACTTC. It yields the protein CSARDPGTAYEQYF.